This is a list of T cell receptor beta chains from one sample in a study of vaccination and CD4 T cells after COVID-19. TCRdb processed the PCR reads anew with MiXCR; each CDR3 protein has one entry. The data contain 20,000 to 30,000 distinct CDR3 sequences, roughly 68% of them singletons. No antigen has been assigned to these receptors. The material was CD4+ T cells from blood, cultured in vitro, obtained after SARS-CoV-2 vaccination. The receptors stem from a human donor who received a COVID-19 vaccine. Each CDR3 is given with its conserved first and last residue. The D gene is left open where the match is weak. Clone size is shown for a subset of rows, as once, few, many or a class of expanded clone.

V: TRBV9
J: TRBJ1-2
D: NA
size: NA
DNA: TGTGCCAGCAACGCAGTTAACTATGGCTACACCTTC
CDR3: CASNAVNYGYTF

V: TRBV7-2
J: TRBJ1-1
D: NA
size: NA
DNA: TGTGCCAGCAGCTTACGACTCAGGGATAGCACTGAAGCTTTCTTT
CDR3: CASSLRLRDSTEAFF

V: TRBV6-2/TRBV6-3
J: TRBJ2-5
D: TRBD2
size: NA
DNA: TGTGCCAGCAGGGAGGGACTAGCGTGGGAGACCCAGTACTTC
CDR3: CASREGLAWETQYF

V: TRBV6-5
J: TRBJ1-1
D: TRBD1
size: NA
DNA: TGTGCCAGCAGCTACTACGGGACAGACGCTGAAGCTTTCTTT
CDR3: CASSYYGTDAEAFF

V: TRBV24-1
J: TRBJ2-5
D: NA
size: few
DNA: TGTGCCACCAGTGATTTGCAACGGGGCTTGGAGACCCAGTACTTC
CDR3: CATSDLQRGLETQYF

V: TRBV6-1
J: TRBJ2-3
D: NA
size: NA
DNA: TGTGCCAGCAGTGAAATTTTGGGAACAGATACGCAGTATTTT
CDR3: CASSEILGTDTQYF

V: TRBV24-1
J: TRBJ1-2
D: NA
size: NA
DNA: TGTGCCACCAGTGATACGGCATCGGTCTATGGCTACACCTTC
CDR3: CATSDTASVYGYTF

V: TRBV4-1
J: TRBJ2-7
D: NA
size: NA
DNA: TGCGCCAGCAGCCAAACGGGTACAGGCGACTACGAGCAGTACTTC
CDR3: CASSQTGTGDYEQYF

V: TRBV20-1
J: TRBJ2-5
D: TRBD1
size: once
DNA: TGCAGTGCTAGAGATTTTGGGACAGGGGAGGCGAAGACCCAGTACTTC
CDR3: CSARDFGTGEAKTQYF

V: TRBV20-1
J: TRBJ1-2
D: NA
size: NA
DNA: TGCAGTGCTGGACGACAGGTCTTCTATGGCTACACCTTC
CDR3: CSAGRQVFYGYTF

V: TRBV7-9
J: TRBJ2-3
D: TRBD2
size: NA
DNA: TGTGCCAGCAGCCCAACTAGCGGGGGGACAGATACGCAGTATTTT
CDR3: CASSPTSGGTDTQYF

V: TRBV12-3/TRBV12-4
J: TRBJ2-7
D: NA
size: NA
DNA: TGTGCCAGCACGAAATCCGGGAATCCCAACGAGCAGTACTTC
CDR3: CASTKSGNPNEQYF

V: TRBV5-1
J: TRBJ1-5
D: TRBD1
size: NA
DNA: TGCGCCAGCAGCCGAGGTACAGGGGGCAGTCAGCCCCAGCATTTT
CDR3: CASSRGTGGSQPQHF

V: TRBV20-1
J: TRBJ2-7
D: NA
size: few
DNA: TGCAGTGCTGGGCGGGGGCACTACGAGCAGTACTTC
CDR3: CSAGRGHYEQYF

V: TRBV24-1
J: TRBJ1-2
D: NA
size: once
DNA: TGTGCCACGCCAACGCCCTTCGGCTATGGCTACACCTTC
CDR3: CATPTPFGYGYTF

V: TRBV5-1
J: TRBJ2-1
D: NA
size: NA
DNA: TGCGCCAGCAGCTTGGTCCCAGGGGGGGCATATGAGCAGTTCTTC
CDR3: CASSLVPGGAYEQFF

V: TRBV9
J: TRBJ1-2
D: TRBD1
size: NA
DNA: TGTGCCAGCAGCGTGGGGACAGGATCGTCCAACTATGGCTACACCTTC
CDR3: CASSVGTGSSNYGYTF

V: TRBV20-1
J: TRBJ1-1
D: NA
size: NA
DNA: TGCAGTCCGACCCCCCCAGATGGTAGCACTGAAGCTTTCTTT
CDR3: CSPTPPDGSTEAFF

V: TRBV27
J: TRBJ1-1
D: NA
size: few
DNA: TGTGCCAGCAGTTTATCCAGGGGTGATGAAGCTTTCTTT
CDR3: CASSLSRGDEAFF

V: TRBV11-3
J: TRBJ2-7
D: TRBD1
size: NA
DNA: TGTGCCAGCAGTACACAGGGGATCTCCTACGAGCAGTACTTC
CDR3: CASSTQGISYEQYF

V: TRBV20-1
J: TRBJ1-1
D: NA
size: NA
DNA: TGCAGTGCTAGAGATCTAAGGGCTATGAACACTGAAGCTTTCTTT
CDR3: CSARDLRAMNTEAFF

V: TRBV20-1
J: TRBJ2-7
D: TRBD2
size: NA
DNA: TGCAGTGTTAAACCCACTAGCGGGGGCTCCGAGCAGTACTTC
CDR3: CSVKPTSGGSEQYF

V: TRBV18
J: TRBJ1-5
D: NA
size: NA
DNA: TGTGCCAGCTCACCTAAACAGGCCCATCAGCCCCAGCATTTT
CDR3: CASSPKQAHQPQHF

V: TRBV5-6
J: TRBJ1-2
D: NA
size: NA
DNA: TGTGCCAGCAGCTTAGTGGATTGGGATGGCTACACCTTC
CDR3: CASSLVDWDGYTF

V: TRBV19
J: TRBJ1-2
D: TRBD1
size: NA
DNA: TGTGCCAGTAGTACCATCCGACAGGGGGAGACTAACTATGGCTACACCTTC
CDR3: CASSTIRQGETNYGYTF

V: TRBV12-3/TRBV12-4
J: TRBJ2-7
D: NA
size: NA
DNA: TGTGCCAGCTCGCCGACCCAGAGCTCCTACGAGCAGTACTTC
CDR3: CASSPTQSSYEQYF

V: TRBV20-1
J: TRBJ2-5
D: NA
size: NA
DNA: TGCAGTGCTAGGGGGCAGGGGGGGGCGGAGACCCAGTACTTC
CDR3: CSARGQGGAETQYF

V: TRBV20-1
J: TRBJ2-4
D: NA
size: NA
DNA: TGCAGTGCTAGCGAGATACTAGCCAAAAACATTCAGTACTTC
CDR3: CSASEILAKNIQYF

V: TRBV5-1
J: TRBJ1-1
D: NA
size: NA
DNA: TGCGCCAGCAGCATACGACAGGCAAACACTGAAGCTTTCTTT
CDR3: CASSIRQANTEAFF

V: TRBV21-1
J: TRBJ1-5
D: NA
size: NA
DNA: TGTGCCAGCAGCAAAGGGGGCTCTGACAGGGGAGTTAGCAATCAGCCCCAGCATTTT
CDR3: CASSKGGSDRGVSNQPQHF

V: TRBV2
J: TRBJ1-1
D: NA
size: few
DNA: TGTGCCAGCAGTGAACGGGGTGAAGCTTTCTTT
CDR3: CASSERGEAFF

V: TRBV25-1
J: TRBJ1-5
D: NA
size: NA
DNA: TGTGCCAGCGGCTTAGGATTTAGCAATCAGCCCCAGCATTTT
CDR3: CASGLGFSNQPQHF

V: TRBV7-9
J: TRBJ1-1
D: NA
size: NA
DNA: TGTGCCAGCAGCTTAAGCGGCGGGAACACTGAAGCTTTCTTT
CDR3: CASSLSGGNTEAFF

V: TRBV12-5
J: TRBJ2-5
D: NA
size: NA
DNA: TGTGCTAGTGGGGGCGGACAGCAAGAGACCCAGTACTTC
CDR3: CASGGGQQETQYF

V: TRBV7-2
J: TRBJ2-5
D: NA
size: NA
DNA: TGTGCCAGCAGCTTAGCGGGGCGGCAAGAGACCCAGTACTTC
CDR3: CASSLAGRQETQYF

V: TRBV24-1
J: TRBJ2-3
D: TRBD1
size: NA
DNA: TGTGCCACCAGTGCCGTGGACAGGTTCACAGATACGCAGTATTTT
CDR3: CATSAVDRFTDTQYF

V: TRBV7-2
J: TRBJ1-6
D: TRBD1
size: NA
DNA: TGTGCCAGCAGCTTGCTAGGGACAGCAAATAATTCACCCCTCCACTTT
CDR3: CASSLLGTANNSPLHF

V: TRBV6-1
J: TRBJ1-1
D: NA
size: NA
DNA: TGTGCCAGCAGCCCCCCGTCGGGTTTCGGGGCTGAAGCTTTCTTT
CDR3: CASSPPSGFGAEAFF

V: TRBV6-1
J: TRBJ1-1
D: NA
size: NA
DNA: TGTGCCAGCAGCAGCAGGGGTGCCACTGAAGCTTTCTTT
CDR3: CASSSRGATEAFF